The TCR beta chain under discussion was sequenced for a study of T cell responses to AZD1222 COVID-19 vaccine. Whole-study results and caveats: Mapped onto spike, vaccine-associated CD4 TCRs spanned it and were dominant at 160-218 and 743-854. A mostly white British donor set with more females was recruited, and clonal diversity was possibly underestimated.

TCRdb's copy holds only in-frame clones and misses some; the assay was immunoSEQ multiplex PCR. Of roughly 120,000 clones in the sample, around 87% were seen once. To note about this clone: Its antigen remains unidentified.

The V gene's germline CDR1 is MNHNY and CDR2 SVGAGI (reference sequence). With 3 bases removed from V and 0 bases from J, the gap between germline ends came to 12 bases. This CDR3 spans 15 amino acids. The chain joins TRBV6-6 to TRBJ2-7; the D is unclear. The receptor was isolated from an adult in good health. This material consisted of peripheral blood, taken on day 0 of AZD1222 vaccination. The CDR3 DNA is TGTGCCAGCAGTTATGGGCGGTCCCTCTCCTACGAGCAGTACTTC. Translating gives CASSYGRSLSYEQYF.